This TCR beta chain stems from a study of T cell repertoires in cytomegalovirus infection. Study information: Use of recently identified HLA-C-restricted and well-studied HLA-B-restricted CMV epitopes was part of the study. Both a matching HLA type and CMV infection were indicated by public TCR beta signatures. Findings and caveats of the study: People with CMV and the relevant HLA were identified by cumulative public TCR beta family frequency. The ex vivo response showed dominance by HLA-C-restricted CMV-specific TCR beta clonotypes.

V was cut by 1 base and J by 4 bases, with 10 bases left in between. Per germline, CDR1 SGHAT and CDR2 FQNNGV. The CDR3 sequence is 14 residues long. As for this clonotype: Its antigen is unidentified.

In TCRdb, the reads were re-called with MiXCR into one record per CDR3 protein. The table lists about half a million distinct CDR3 sequences, about 33% of them singletons. The receptor comes from a human donor in good health (CMV status not recorded). Some clones in this sample may be carry-over from other donors' samples. The chain joins TRBV11-2 to TRBJ1-1; D unclear. The source material was cultured PBMCs, sampled from culture after CMV antigen stimulation. The CDR3 DNA sequence: TGTGCCAGCAGCTTAGTGGAGGGAGCCACTGAAGCTTTCTTT. Translation gives CASSLVEGATEAFF.